This entry describes one TCR beta chain. This clone turned up a few times. No antigen is known for it. Base qualities are not provided; no much larger clone lies one nucleotide away. The data originate from a study of shared clonotypes between healthy human individuals (dated by TCRdb to 2018 to 2020). In terms of the full investigation: The cohort comprised a couple of women and three men aged 18 to 49 years. For each donor, three plates each were used for CD4 naive and CD4 memory, two plates were used for CD8 naive, and one plate was used for CD8 memory. To estimate repertoire size and how much clonotypes are shared between individuals, the study performed deep sequencing of blood TCR repertoires from roughly five healthy adults. Different laboratories and diverse techniques were used to prepare libraries and sequence TCR repertoires, to increase sequencing depth and limit assay-specific biases. Between about 0.9 and 9 billion PBMCs per donor were obtained by leukapheresis. Summary of the overall study and its limitations: Estimated clonotype richness was generally larger for naive than for memory subsets. Even with the large sequencing depth, rarefaction of the sorted-subset datasets indicated that sequencing was incomplete. Because the study included a small number of donors, the genetic and exposure-history diversity represented was limited. Based on pairwise subsampling, the degree of clonotype sharing among donors was expected to be affected by sequencing depth. Only blood was sampled, and tissue TCR repertoires likely differ from those in blood. Sharing across several donors was observed for around 5% of naive CD4, 3% to 3.5% of naive CD8, over 2% of memory CD4, and about 0.38% of memory CD8 clonotypes. Higher generation probabilities were observed for clonotypes shared by all four sorted-subset donors than for non-shared clonotypes.

The donors were healthy, HIV-negative adults who had no recently reported acute infections or vaccinations. Only Caucasian adults living in Nashville, Tennessee, USA were represented among the donors. CD4+ T cells were enriched by magnetic negative selection; naive cells were then positively selected on CD45RA, and the negative fraction formed the memory subset. Blood was collected by leukapheresis, and PBMCs were isolated by Ficoll-Histopaque density gradient centrifugation and then cryopreserved in liquid nitrogen vapor phase. Purity and quantity of every magnetically sorted T cell population were checked by analytical flow cytometry. Genomic DNA was isolated from every sorted fraction and measured by UV absorbance on a Nanodrop 2000c. From the germline V gene, CDR1 is SGHTA and CDR2 is FQGNSA. Here V drops 3 bases and J drops 3 bases, and the junction holds 3 bases not matched to any gene. The CDR3 numbers 15 residues from cysteine through phenylalanine. Kept here is only the CDR3 DNA, which spans 45 bases and is read in frame from base 1.

Using the deep immunoSEQ assay, multiplex PCR amplified TCR CDR3 regions from genomic DNA. Genomic DNA extracted from each cell subset was distributed evenly over all wells of several immunoSEQ 96-well plates, and each plate served as one replicate. For sorted subsets, approximately 210 ng of genomic DNA, equivalent to about 30,000 T cell genomes, went into each replicate PCR. Purified libraries were quantified with a Qubit 3.0 fluorometer, sized on a Bioanalyzer 2100, and re-quantified with the KAPA Library Quantification kit. Every immunoSEQ 96-well plate was sequenced on a dedicated single-read 150-cycle Illumina NextSeq 550 flow cell. Regarding the original processing steps: Because only junctional sequences without quality scores were contained in the immunoSEQ output, filtering matching that applied to full-length reads could not be performed. To assign V/J genes and CDR3, sequences were annotated using PyIR, a Python wrapper for IgBLAST v1.9, with IMGT germline references. Reads were filtered out if the reads had weak V/J assignments (E-value above 1e-6), no CDR3, stop codons, out-of-frame junctions, or ambiguous translated residues. A V3J clonotype was defined by an identical inferred V gene, J gene, and CDR3 amino acid sequence. Percentage overlap between repertoires was calculated by dividing the number of shared unique clonotypes by the size of the smaller repertoire. RTK rarefaction, the Chao1 estimator, and Recon v2.1 estimates of unobserved clonotypes were used to assess repertoire richness. OLGA was used to compute generation probabilities for all TCRbeta clonotypes that the gDNA method yielded from a few donors. Not all clones reach the TCRdb copy of this immuneACCESS table, which keeps in-frame sequences only. Checked studies attribute under half of the gap to unresolved V genes and leave the rest unexplained. That table furnishes V, J and clone size, whereas the DNA furnished D and trimming. Recorded for this sample are under 1,100,000 clones; around 74% of them occurred a single time. Less than 1.5% of the sample rests with the top ten.

The sequencing sample was made of memory CD4+ T cells sorted from blood. Interpreted using the paper, the cell subset or site label stands for: CD45RA-negative fraction. The TCR sequence derives from a young man in good health. The chain employs TRBV7-2 and TRBJ1-5, with TRBD1 matching 9 junction bases. The DNA sequence is TGTGCCAGCAGCTTTCGGACAGGGGACAATCAGCCCCAGCATTTT. Translated, this is CASSFRTGDNQPQHF.